This note documents a single T cell receptor (beta chain) sequence. The data were taken from a study of shared T cell receptors in the human thymus. Assay used: immunoSEQ multiplex PCR; TCRdb lists only in-frame clones, some missing. The sample has 640,000 or so clones, more than 75% seen once. The CDR3 consists of 15 residues. The germline CDR1 and CDR2 sequences are LGHNA and YSLEER. Losses at the gene ends were 4 bases for V and 4 bases for J; bases not matched to a gene: 6. These data are also associated with another study on human thymus T cells. According to that study: Having corrective surgery for congenital heart defects, healthy Finnish infants were the ones who donated. Resections obtained during corrective heart surgery supplied the thymus tissue. There were highly overlapping thymic repertoires among unrelated individuals, as related research reported.

Material: thymocytes. V is TRBV4-3 and J is TRBJ2-2; TRBD1 matches 7 bases. The origin of this receptor is a boy under two years old with a congenital heart defect. The CDR3 protein is CASSRGQSITGELFF. CDR3 nucleotide sequence: TGCGCCAGCAGCCGGGGACAGAGTATCACCGGGGAGCTGTTTTTT.